Each of the 23 T cell receptor beta chains below was sequenced from the same sample in a study of T cell changes during pregnancy in multiple sclerosis. Assay used: immunoSEQ multiplex PCR; TCRdb lists only in-frame clones, some missing. The repertoire holds roughly 64,000 clones, with 90% as singletons. The source material was peripheral blood, sampled in the third trimester of pregnancy. The receptor set was obtained from a female donor in good health, enrolled as a control in a pregnancy study.

The rearrangement joins TRBV7-2 to TRBJ2-3; 10 bases map to TRBD2. The germline CDR1 and CDR2 sequences are SGHTA and FQGNSA. V shed 5 bases and J 2 bases; nucleotides not matched to a gene: 4. CDR3 length: 15 amino acids. The CDR3 DNA reads as TGTGCCAGCAGCCCCCTAGCGGGAGTCACAGATACGCAGTATTTT. Amino acids: CASSPLAGVTDTQYF.

This chain links TRBV15 with TRBJ1-5; D possibly corresponds to TRBD1 (5 bases). The CDR3 has 15 residues. Between the trimmed V and J ends, which lost 0 bases and 9 bases, there was a span of 15 bases. The V gene's germline CDR1 is LNHNV and CDR2 YYDKDF (reference sequence). Here the CDR3 reads CATSRDSQGWGPQHF. CDR3 sequence (DNA): TGTGCCACCAGCAGAGATTCTCAGGGATGGGGGCCCCAGCATTTT.

The V call is TRBV6-1, the J call TRBJ1-5; 9 bases map to TRBD1. This CDR3 comprises 15 residues. The V gene end was trimmed by 7 bases and the J gene end by 3 bases; junction bases not matched to a gene: 7. Looked up from germline, CDR1 is MNHNS and CDR2 is SASEGT. The chain's CDR3 is CASKPGQGSNQPQHF. The CDR3 region has the DNA TGTGCCAGCAAACCGGGACAGGGATCCAATCAGCCCCAGCATTTT.

The chain combines TRBV29-1 with TRBJ1-2; 10 bases agree with TRBD1. Germline lookup yields CDR1 SQVTM and CDR2 ANQGSEA. The CDR3 consists of 17 residues. V lost 6 bases, J lost 6 bases, and 19 bases stayed unmatched. CDR3 in amino acids: CSVDFVGPDRGQDGYTF. For the CDR3, the DNA is TGCAGCGTGGACTTTGTTGGGCCCGACAGGGGGCAGGATGGCTACACCTTC.

The chain uses TRBV19 and TRBJ2-2; 7 nucleotides agree with TRBD1. CDR1 LNHDA and CDR2 SQIVND come from the germline V gene (reference sequence). The trim removed 6 bases at V and 4 bases at J, leaving 8 bases unmatched. The CDR3 consists of 15 residues. CDR3 in amino acids: CASRTGQQITGELFF. The DNA for the CDR3 is TGTGCCAGTAGGACGGGACAGCAAATCACCGGGGAGCTGTTTTTT. The full variable domain, its missing parts supplied by reference TRBV19 and TRBJ2-2, is DGGITQSPKYLFRKEGQNVTLSCEQNLNHDAMYWYRQDPGQGLRLIYYSQIVNDFQKGDIAEGYSVSREKKESFPLTVTSAQKNPTAFYLCASRTGQQITGELFFGEGSRLTVL.

The J gene is TRBJ1-1, the V gene TRBV7-6; D unresolved. Per the germline V gene, CDR1 is SGHVS and CDR2 is FNYEAQ. Between the trimmed V and J ends, which lost 3 bases and 8 bases, there was a span of 10 bases. This CDR3 comprises 12 residues. The CDR3 DNA sequence: TGTGCCAGCAGCTTCCGGGAAGAAGAAGCTTTCTTT. Amino acid sequence: CASSFREEEAFF. Complete variable domain (other parts from reference TRBV7-6 and TRBJ1-1): GAGVSQSPRYKVTKRGQDVALRCDPISGHVSLYWYRQALGQGPEFLTYFNYEAQQDKSGLPNDRFSAERPEGSISTLTIQRTEQRDSAMYRCASSFREEEAFFGQGTRLTVV.

The chain recombines TRBV18 with TRBJ2-7, with no clear D. The CDR3 has 14 residues. Germline-derived CDR1 and CDR2 are KGHSH and LQKENI. Trimming removed 4 bases from V and 3 bases from J, with 13 bases in between. CDR3 protein: CASSLGDRIYEQYF. In DNA form, the CDR3 reads TGTGCCAGCTCACTGGGCGATCGGATCTACGAGCAGTACTTC. The whole variable domain, filled in from reference TRBV18 and TRBJ2-7, reads NAGVMQNPRHLVRRRGQEARLRCSPMKGHSHVYWYRQLPEEGLKFMVYLQKENIIDESGMPKERFSAEFPKEGPSILRIQQVVRGDSAAYFCASSLGDRIYEQYFGPGTRLTVT.

In the case of this clone: A read error may account for a junction end that differs from germline. The CDR3 is CASSPEGTGLNVQYF. As DNA, the CDR3 is TGTGCCAGCAGCCCCGAAGGGACAGGCCTAAACGTTCAGTACTTC. V is TRBV5-6 and J is TRBJ2-4; 8 nucleotides align to TRBD1. Germline CDR1 SGHDT, CDR2 YYEEEE. This CDR3 is 15 amino acids long.

The chain carries TRBV2 and TRBJ1-2; a possible D gene is TRBD1 (6 bases). V was cut by 4 bases and J by 7 bases, with 13 bases left in between. The CDR3 contains 13 residues. Looked up from germline, CDR1 is SNHLY and CDR2 is FYNNEI. CDR3 residues: CASSAWTASGYTF. The CDR3 DNA reads as TGTGCCAGCAGTGCTTGGACAGCTAGTGGCTACACCTTC.

V usage is TRBV4-2 and J usage is TRBJ1-3, with a weak D call TRBD1 (5 bases). Germline values: CDR1 LGHNA, CDR2 YNFKEQ. CDR3 length: 18 residues. V shed 0 bases and J shed 9 bases, with 24 bases lying between them. Here the CDR3 DNA reads TGTGCCAGCAGCCAAGAAGTTTCTACAGGCCAGGCCTGGGGCACCATATATTTT. Protein product: CASSQEVSTGQAWGTIYF.

The chain recombines TRBV7-9 with TRBJ2-7; the match to TRBD1 covers 10 bases. CDR1 SEHNR and CDR2 FQNEAQ come from the germline V gene (reference sequence). The CDR3 length is 15 residues. Losses at the gene ends were 3 bases for V and 0 bases for J; bases not matched to a gene: 2. CDR3 nucleotides: TGTGCCAGCAGCTTCGGGACAGGGGTCTCCTACGAGCAGTACTTC. It yields the protein CASSFGTGVSYEQYF.

The chain employs TRBV5-3 and TRBJ2-3; 13 bases fit TRBD2. Being an ORF, TRBV5-3 has a function that is uncertain. Trimming removed 0 bases from V and 2 bases from J; junction bases left unmatched: 6. This CDR3 is 18 amino acids long. The CDR3 sequence is CARSLGLAGGLFTDTQYF. In DNA, the CDR3 is TGTGCCAGAAGCTTGGGACTAGCGGGAGGACTATTCACAGATACGCAGTATTTT.

This chain joins TRBV6-5 and TRBJ2-5; the D gene is possibly TRBD1 (6 bases). The germline V gene has CDR1 MNHEY and CDR2 SVGAGI. This CDR3 region has 13 residues. Trimming stripped 6 bases from V and 13 bases from J, with 21 bases between. The CDR3 DNA is TGTGCCAGCAGGTTCACCGGGGCCAGGGGCAGGTACTTC. This encodes CASRFTGARGRYF.

Only one count was recorded for this clone. The chain combines TRBV15 with TRBJ2-7, with TRBD1 matching 10 bases. V shed 8 bases and J 3 bases; nucleotides not matched to a gene: 7. This CDR3 comprises 14 residues. Germline values: CDR1 LNHNV, CDR2 YYDKDF (reference sequence). CDR3 bases: TGTGCCACCTCCGGGACAGGGGAGGTCTACGAGCAGTACTTC. Translating it yields CATSGTGEVYEQYF.

The V call is TRBV19, the J call TRBJ2-7; 11 bases match TRBD1. V lost 6 bases to trimming and J lost 3 bases; unmatched junction nucleotides: 4. Germline V gene lookup returns CDR1 LNHDA and CDR2 SQIVND (reference sequence). This CDR3 has 14 amino acids. CDR3: CASSTGTGGYEQYF. The DNA of the CDR3 is TGTGCCAGTAGCACCGGGACAGGGGGCTACGAGCAGTACTTC. The full variable domain, with the rest looked up from reference TRBV19 and TRBJ2-7, is DGGITQSPKYLFRKEGQNVTLSCEQNLNHDAMYWYRQDPGQGLRLIYYSQIVNDFQKGDIAEGYSVSREKKESFPLTVTSAQKNPTAFYLCASSTGTGGYEQYFGPGTRLTVT.

This clone was observed a single time. This chain links TRBV2 with TRBJ2-7, with TRBD2 matching 10 bases. The CDR3 totals 15 residues. The germline CDR1 and CDR2 sequences are SNHLY and FYNNEI. V was pared by 2 bases and J by 0 bases, with 1 base of the junction left unmatched. The CDR3 nucleotides read TGTGCCAGCAGTGAATGGACTAGCGGCTCCTACGAGCAGTACTTC. Its translation is CASSEWTSGSYEQYF.

The chain uses TRBV27 and TRBJ2-3; 9 nucleotides line up with TRBD2. The CDR3 extends over 16 amino acids. J gave up 0 bases and V 0 bases, and 1 base lay outside the gene matches. The germline CDR1 and CDR2 sequences are MNHEY and SMNVEV (reference sequence). CDR3 in amino acids: CASSLSAGGSTDTQYF. The CDR3 DNA sequence: TGTGCCAGCAGTTTATCGGCGGGGGGGAGCACAGATACGCAGTATTTT.

This clone was detected only a few times. The V gene is TRBV11-2, the J gene TRBJ2-5; 12 positions match TRBD2. This CDR3 contains 18 residues. V shed 1 base, J shed 0 bases, and the junction held 6 bases outside the gene matches. The germline CDR1 and CDR2 sequences are SGHAT and FQNNGV. The CDR3 DNA is TGTGCCAGCAGCTTAGCGCCTAGCGGGAGGGGGTACCAAGAGACCCAGTACTTC. Amino acids: CASSLAPSGRGYQETQYF. The complete variable domain, with remaining parts taken from reference TRBV11-2 and TRBJ2-5, reads EAGVAQSPRYKIIEKRQSVAFWCNPISGHATLYWYQQILGQGPKLLIQFQNNGVVDDSQLPKDRFSAERLKGVDSTLKIQPAKLEDSAVYLCASSLAPSGRGYQETQYFGPGTRLLVL.

The CDR3 spells CASSLEQANYGYTF. CDR3 coding DNA: TGTGCCAGCAGCTTAGAACAAGCTAACTATGGCTACACCTTC. The chain carries TRBV7-2 and TRBJ1-2; D gene uncertain. V dropped 1 base and J dropped 0 bases, with 6 bases sitting between them. The CDR3 is 14 residues long. Germline V CDR1 and CDR2: SGHTA, FQGNSA.

This chain joins TRBV6-1 and TRBJ2-1; TRBD2 agrees at 8 bases. Germline V CDR1 and CDR2: MNHNS, SASEGT. V trimming: 11 bases; J trimming: 4 bases; junction bases outside the gene matches: 4. This CDR3 region has 12 residues. CDR3 amino acids: CASGGPYNEQFF. Written as DNA, the CDR3 is TGTGCCTCGGGGGGGCCTTACAATGAGCAGTTCTTC.

This rearrangement joins TRBV2 to TRBJ2-7, with D possibly being TRBD2 (6 bases). Per the germline V gene, CDR1 is SNHLY and CDR2 is FYNNEI. V was pared by 5 bases and J by 3 bases, with 17 bases between. CDR3 length: 15 residues. CDR3 region: CASSPPRGACYEQYF. In DNA, the CDR3 is TGTGCCAGCAGTCCCCCCCGCGGGGCTTGCTACGAGCAGTACTTC.

The CDR3 reads CATDETGTLNTEAFF. Here the CDR3 DNA reads TGTGCCACCGACGAGACGGGGACATTGAACACTGAAGCTTTCTTT. The chain joins TRBV2 to TRBJ1-1; D may be TRBD1 (6 bases). Germline V gives CDR1 SNHLY, CDR2 FYNNEI. V shed 10 bases and J shed 0 bases, with 18 bases lying between them. The CDR3 length is 15 residues.

This clone occurred once. The chain employs TRBV18 and TRBJ1-2; no clear D gene. CDR1 is KGHSH and CDR2 is LQKENI in the germline V gene. This CDR3 has 21 amino acids. Trimming shortened V by 3 bases and J by 4 bases, and 33 bases separated the two germline ends. DNA of the CDR3: TGTGCCAGCTCACCCTCCGCTACACCGAATCCGCCAGCGGCGTTTACCTATGGCTACACCTTC. Translation gives CASSPSATPNPPAAFTYGYTF.